This entry is about one T cell receptor beta chain. Each CDR3 protein is one row after TCRdb ran MiXCR on the 5' RACE reads. The table records tens of thousands of distinct CDR3 sequences, approximately 12% of them present only once. The sample originates from a study of early T cells in non-severe SARS-CoV-2 infection. Study in general: With bulk RNA from unsorted whole blood as input, sequencing yielded unpaired chains.

This CDR3 comprises 13 residues. After removal of 4 bases from V and 7 bases from J, the junction contained 5 bases not matched to a gene. Germline V gene data show CDR1 as LGHDT and CDR2 as YNNKEL (reference sequence). The sequencing sample was made of whole blood. The J gene is TRBJ1-1, the V gene TRBV3-1; 8 bases are shared with TRBD1. The sequence was obtained from an adult who was a healthcare worker with PCR-confirmed SARS-CoV-2 infection or an uninfected control (not recorded which). The CDR3 DNA is TGTGCCAGCAGCCTAATTGGACAGGGTGAAGCTTTCTTT. It specifies CASSLIGQGEAFF.